The text below deals with one T cell receptor (beta chain). The antigen remains undetermined. PCR primers comprised 60 Vbeta and 13 Jbeta primers. TCRdb's copy holds only in-frame clones and misses some; the assay was immunoSEQ multiplex PCR. This table has tens of thousands of clones, approximately 70% appearing once. The data are from a study of cytomegalovirus exposure and HLA in healthy donors. General study results and limits: One variant, a missense change in DCLRE1C, was linked in a later analysis to TCR beta V- and J-gene trimming. Cytomegalovirus status was reportedly diagnosed by the classifier with high sensitivity and specificity.

J lost 3 bases, V lost 6 bases, and 9 bases had no gene match. CDR1 is ENHRY, CDR2 SYGVKD, per germline. This CDR3 spans 16 amino acids. The chain is built from TRBV10-3 and TRBJ2-2; 8 bases are a match to TRBD1. Sequencing used PBMCs. This sequence originates from a man aged 30-40 years in good health and CMV-seronegative. The CDR3 bases are TGTGCCATCAGAGACATAGGACAGGGATACACCGGGGAGCTGTTTTTT. It specifies CAIRDIGQGYTGELFF.